The T cell receptor beta chain described here comes from a study of identical twins. Notes on the study in general: Within beta out-of-frame sequences, the excess sharing observed between twins was weaker.

Germline CDR1 reads WNHNN; CDR2 reads SYGVQD (reference sequence). Trimming stripped 0 bases from V and 8 bases from J, with 11 bases between. The CDR3 is 14 amino acids. This clonotype showed up just a few times. Antigen: not known. From the 5' RACE reads, TCRdb called clonotypes with MiXCR, one entry per CDR3 protein. This sample has approximately 670,000 distinct CDR3 sequences, with roughly 6.2% found just once. Sequenced: naive T cells sorted from blood. The origin of this receptor is a man in his late teens or twenties in good health. The V call is TRBV10-1, the J call TRBJ2-1; D unresolved. The CDR3, as DNA: TGCGCCAGCAGTGAGTCGGGTCGGCTGGATGAGCAGTTCTTC. It encodes CASSESGRLDEQFF.